This T cell receptor beta chain was documented in a study of blood T cell repertoires in COVID-19. This clone is labeled as medium-sized (0.01 to 0.1%). Original handling: Counts of nucleated cells, estimated from reference gene primer amplification, were obtained. The repertoire was sequenced with immunoSEQ multiplex PCR; TCRdb's copy has only in-frame clones and lacks some. That table gives V, J and clone size, and the DNA gave D and trimming. The top ten clones hold about 5% of a sample with some 320,000 clones, around 87% of them seen once. Participants reported their clinical history, and cohort assignment relied on those reports. The ends were cut back, 2 bases at V and 6 bases at J, with 14 bases in the middle. The CDR3 runs to 14 residues. Germline CDR1 SGHDN, CDR2 FVKESK.

Sequenced material: PBMCs or T cells enriched from blood (not recorded which). The V call is TRBV14, the J call TRBJ2-7; D is undetermined. The sequence was obtained from a woman aged 25 to 45 who had recovered from COVID-19. This CDR3 reads CASSQRIQLAEQYF. The CDR3 nucleotides read TGTGCCAGCAGCCAACGTATACAGCTGGCCGAGCAGTACTTC.